These 26 T cell receptor beta chains were all obtained from the same sample, sequenced in a study of human thymus T cells. Corrective cardiac surgery supplied the resected thymus tissue. Libraries were prepared by immunoSEQ multiplex PCR; TCRdb keeps only in-frame clonotypes and omits some of them. The sample carries fewer than 90,000 clones, nearly 98% recorded once. Sequencing was carried out using thymus tissue. The receptor set was obtained from a boy less than two years old with a congenital heart defect but otherwise immunologically healthy.

The chain combines TRBV29-1 with TRBJ2-7, with D uncertain. In germline, CDR1 is SQVTM, CDR2 ANQGSEA. The CDR3 spans 11 residues. V was shortened by 2 bases and J by 5 bases, with 7 bases between the two germline ends. CDR3 coding DNA: TGCAGCGTTGAAAACTCGGACGAGCAGTACTTC. This translates into CSVENSDEQYF.

The V call is TRBV5-1, the J call TRBJ2-4; D unclear. The CDR3 runs to 17 residues. Trimming pared 3 bases from V and 4 bases from J, leaving 20 bases between. Germline V gene data show CDR1 as SGHRS and CDR2 as YFSETQ. CDR3: CASSSQAHGQFKNIQYF. The CDR3, as DNA: TGCGCCAGCAGCTCCCAAGCTCATGGGCAGTTTAAAAACATTCAGTACTTC. Drawing the rest from reference TRBV5-1 and TRBJ2-4, the complete variable domain is KAGVTQTPRYLIKTRGQQVTLSCSPISGHRSVSWYQQTPGQGLQFLFEYFSETQRNKGNFPGRFSGRQFSNSRSEMNVSTLELGDSALYLCASSSQAHGQFKNIQYFGAGTRLSVL.

The J gene is TRBJ2-1, the V gene TRBV11-1; 9 bases agree with TRBD2. From germline, CDR1 is SGHAT and CDR2 FQDESV (reference sequence). V was clipped by 1 base and J by 4 bases; unmatched bases: 14. The CDR3 length is 19 residues. CDR3 region: CASSLEEGFRRGGYNEQFF. CDR3 sequence (DNA): TGTGCCAGCAGCTTAGAGGAAGGGTTTAGGCGGGGGGGATACAATGAGCAGTTCTTC.

The chain links TRBV10-2 to TRBJ2-7, with TRBD2 matching 8 bases. V trimming: 2 bases; J trimming: 6 bases; junction bases outside the gene matches: 30. The CDR3 has 22 amino acids. CDR1 is WSHSY, CDR2 SAAADI, per germline. The CDR3: CASSEPRPIGSASGPERGEQYF. In nucleotides, the CDR3 is TGCGCCAGCAGTGAGCCGAGGCCGATAGGGTCAGCTAGCGGGCCGGAGCGAGGCGAGCAGTACTTC.

The chain couples TRBV15 to TRBJ1-4, with D unclear. The V and J ends lost 4 bases and 4 bases respectively, with 13 bases between them. This CDR3 has 15 amino acids. Germline values: CDR1 LNHNV, CDR2 YYDKDF (reference sequence). CDR3 amino acids: CATSIGRRSNEKLFF. For the CDR3, the DNA is TGTGCCACCAGCATCGGGAGACGTAGTAATGAAAAACTGTTTTTT.

The chain employs TRBV5-1 and TRBJ2-4, with a possible D match to TRBD1 (5 bases). CDR1 is SGHRS, CDR2 YFSETQ, per germline. Trimming left V 2 bases short and J 3 bases short, with 21 bases between. This CDR3 has 18 amino acids. The CDR3 sequence: CASSFVWGPRLGKNIQYF. In DNA, the CDR3 is TGCGCCAGCAGCTTTGTCTGGGGCCCACGGCTAGGCAAAAACATTCAGTACTTC.

The chain couples TRBV27 to TRBJ2-4; a possible D gene is TRBD2 (6 bases). Trimming took off 5 bases at V and 0 bases at J, with 38 bases between the two ends. CDR1 MNHEY and CDR2 SMNVEV come from the germline V gene (reference sequence). The CDR3 length is 24 residues. CDR3 sequence: CASSPFSLSGPISTKLLAKNIQYF. CDR3 nucleotide sequence: TGTGCCAGCAGTCCTTTCTCTTTGAGCGGGCCGATCTCCACGAAGCTCCTAGCCAAAAACATTCAGTACTTC.

The rearrangement joins TRBV6-4 to TRBJ2-2, with 7 bases aligning to TRBD1. J was trimmed by 7 bases and V by 4 bases; bases with no gene match: 9. This CDR3 spans 15 amino acids. Germline V gene data show CDR1 as MRHNA and CDR2 as SNTAGT. The CDR3 region has the DNA TGTGCCAGCAGTGCTAACAAGGGGGCTGGCGGGGAGCTGTTTTTT. This translates into CASSANKGAGGELFF.

The chain carries TRBV5-6 and TRBJ2-7; D possibly corresponds to TRBD1 (5 bases). CDR1 is SGHDT, CDR2 YYEEEE, per germline. The CDR3 length is 15 residues. Trimming left V 1 base short and J 0 bases short, with 11 bases between. CDR3 protein: CASSLKTASSYEQYF. In DNA form, the CDR3 reads TGTGCCAGCAGCTTGAAGACAGCCAGCTCCTACGAGCAGTACTTC.

V and J are TRBV7-2 and TRBJ2-7; possible D gene TRBD2, 6 bases. CDR3 length equals 14 residues. Germline V gene lookup returns CDR1 SGHTA and CDR2 FQGNSA. V lost 5 bases and J lost 0, with 11 bases in between. DNA of the CDR3: TGTGCCAGCAGCCGCGGGGACCGCTCCTACGAGCAGTACTTC. Its translation: CASSRGDRSYEQYF.

J is TRBJ1-1 and V is TRBV4-1; 7 nucleotides match TRBD1. This CDR3 region has 19 residues. Germline lookup yields CDR1 MGHRA and CDR2 YSYEKL. Trimming at V came to 2 bases and at J to 1 base, leaving 16 bases not matched to a gene. The CDR3 sequence: CASSQKTSRDSNGNTEAFF. The CDR3 DNA reads as TGCGCCAGCAGCCAAAAGACGTCCCGGGACAGTAACGGGAACACTGAAGCTTTCTTT.

The rearrangement joins TRBV6-1 to TRBJ1-6; D unclear. This CDR3 has 17 amino acids. V dropped 1 base and J dropped 0 bases, with 10 bases sitting between them. The germline gives CDR1 MNHNS, CDR2 SASEGT. CDR3: CASSEGIISSYNSPLHF. The CDR3 region has the DNA TGTGCCAGCAGTGAAGGTATAATTAGCTCCTATAATTCACCCCTCCACTTT.

V usage is TRBV18 and J usage is TRBJ2-6; 8 bases align to TRBD1. V trimming: 6 bases; J trimming: 0 bases; junction bases outside the gene matches: 10. Germline loops: CDR1 KGHSH, CDR2 LQKENI. This CDR3 is 18 amino acids long. CDR3 protein: CASSFPGQENSGANVLTF. As DNA, the CDR3 is TGTGCCAGCTCGTTTCCGGGACAGGAGAACTCTGGGGCCAACGTCCTGACTTTC.

This rearrangement joins TRBV2 to TRBJ1-1, with 7 positions matching TRBD1. The CDR3 is 16 residues long. Trimming cost V 4 bases and J 0 bases; bases outside gene matches: 8. Germline V gene lookup returns CDR1 SNHLY and CDR2 FYNNEI. Written as DNA, the CDR3 is TGTGCCAGCAGTGCAGGATCGGGGACAGTGAACACTGAAGCTTTCTTT. This sequence encodes CASSAGSGTVNTEAFF. The variable domain in full, completed from reference TRBV2 and TRBJ1-1, reads EPEVTQTPSHQVTQMGQEVILRCVPISNHLYFYWYRQILGQKVEFLVSFYNNEISEKSEIFDDQFSVERPDGSNFTLKIRSTKLEDSAMYFCASSAGSGTVNTEAFFGQGTRLTVV.

This clone was found once. The V call is TRBV7-2, the J call TRBJ2-5; 8 nucleotides agree with TRBD2. The CDR3 extends over 17 amino acids. CDR1 is SGHTA, CDR2 FQGNSA, per germline. V was clipped by 0 bases and J by 0 bases; unmatched bases: 6. This CDR3 is CASSLALSGGYQETQYF. CDR3 DNA sequence: TGTGCCAGCAGCTTAGCGCTATCGGGGGGGTACCAAGAGACCCAGTACTTC.

The CDR3 here is CAWSGTGDGYTF. CDR3 nucleotides: TGTGCCTGGAGTGGGACAGGGGATGGCTACACCTTC. The gene calls are TRBV30 and TRBJ1-2; 9 positions agree with TRBD1. V was clipped by 1 base and J by 6 bases; unmatched bases: 0. Germline lookup yields CDR1 GTSNPN and CDR2 SVGIG (reference sequence). This CDR3 is 12 amino acids long. Looking up the rest from reference TRBV30 and TRBJ1-2 gives the full variable domain: SQTIHQWPATLVQPVGSPLSLECTVEGTSNPNLYWYRQAAGRGLQLLFYSVGIGQISSEVPQNLSASRPQDRQFILSSKKLLLSDSGFYLCAWSGTGDGYTFGSGTRLTVV.

The sample holds one count of this clone. The chain joins TRBV2 to TRBJ2-7, with TRBD1 matching over 8 bases. Germline V gene lookup returns CDR1 SNHLY and CDR2 FYNNEI. The trim removed 5 bases at V and 4 bases at J, leaving 10 bases unmatched. The CDR3 sequence is 15 residues long. CDR3 nucleotide sequence: TGTGCCAGCAGTCTACACCGGGACAGGAGATACGAGCAGTACTTC. Translated, it gives CASSLHRDRRYEQYF.

The chain carries TRBV9 and TRBJ1-1; D ambiguous. V lost 3 bases to trimming and J lost 4 bases, with 10 bases between them. Per germline, CDR1 SGDLS and CDR2 YYNGEE. There are 13 residues in the CDR3. CDR3 in amino acids: CASSDGQTTEAFF. The CDR3 coding sequence is TGTGCCAGCAGCGACGGGCAGACCACTGAAGCTTTCTTT.

The chain recombines TRBV18 with TRBJ1-1; 12 nucleotides match TRBD1. Per germline, CDR1 KGHSH and CDR2 LQKENI. Trimming cost V 0 bases and J 4 bases; bases outside gene matches: 9. This CDR3 is 18 amino acids long. This CDR3 is CASSPPTGDRGRFTEAFF. The CDR3 bases are TGTGCCAGCTCACCACCAACGGGGGACAGGGGGCGCTTCACTGAAGCTTTCTTT. Together with reference TRBV18 and TRBJ1-1, the CDR3 gives the full variable domain: NAGVMQNPRHLVRRRGQEARLRCSPMKGHSHVYWYRQLPEEGLKFMVYLQKENIIDESGMPKERFSAEFPKEGPSILRIQQVVRGDSAAYFCASSPPTGDRGRFTEAFFGQGTRLTVV.

This sequence joins TRBV27 and TRBJ2-3, with TRBD2 identical over 8 bases. Looked up from germline, CDR1 is MNHEY and CDR2 is SMNVEV (reference sequence). The ends lost 2 bases at V and 0 bases at J; junction bases unmatched: 19. CDR3 length equals 21 residues. Here the CDR3 DNA reads TGTGCCAGCAGTTTAACCCTCCCTCATTACCGGGAGGGCCGTAGCACAGATACGCAGTATTTT. Translating gives CASSLTLPHYREGRSTDTQYF.

The rearrangement uses TRBV27 and TRBJ2-1; 10 nucleotides match TRBD2. With 4 bases clipped from V and 1 base from J, the junction kept 7 bases outside the gene matches. Germline CDR1 reads MNHEY; CDR2 reads SMNVEV (reference sequence). The CDR3 runs 17 residues. The CDR3 sequence: CASSSLLAGESYNEQFF. In DNA, the CDR3 is TGTGCCAGCAGTTCTCTGCTAGCGGGAGAATCCTACAATGAGCAGTTCTTC.

V gene TRBV6-5 combines with J gene TRBJ2-7, with unresolved D. V dropped 4 bases and J dropped 4 bases, with 8 bases sitting between them. Germline values: CDR1 MNHEY, CDR2 SVGAGI. The CDR3 runs to 12 residues. DNA of the CDR3: TGTGCCAGCAGTTTATACGGGTACGAGCAGTACTTC. The encoded protein is CASSLYGYEQYF.

The chain combines TRBV7-8 with TRBJ2-3; 11 positions match TRBD2. Germline lookup yields CDR1 SGHVS and CDR2 FQNEAQ. The CDR3 length is 17 residues. The junction had 10 bases not matched to a gene; V was cut back by 5 bases and J by 3 bases. CDR3 in amino acids: CASSEPRLAGQTDTQYF. Written as DNA, the CDR3 is TGTGCCAGCAGCGAGCCCCGACTAGCGGGGCAAACAGATACGCAGTATTTT.

The CDR3 nucleotides are TGTGCCAGCAGTTACTCGGGACAGAAACCCGTCCTCCACTTT. Translating gives CASSYSGQKPVLHF. The V and J genes are TRBV6-5 and TRBJ1-6; 7 bases are shared with TRBD1. The CDR3 runs 14 residues. J was trimmed by 15 bases and V by 0 bases; bases with no gene match: 8. Looked up from germline, CDR1 is MNHEY and CDR2 is SVGAGI.

This chain connects TRBV14 to TRBJ2-5; D is uncertain. This CDR3 region has 21 residues. CDR1 is SGHDN and CDR2 is FVKESK in the germline V gene. V lost 0 bases and J lost 1, with 27 bases in between. The CDR3 nucleotides read TGTGCCAGCAGCCAAGACCCACCACCCACCAACGAGCGAAGCTTCCAAGAGACCCAGTACTTC. Amino acid sequence: CASSQDPPPTNERSFQETQYF.

This clone came up once. The chain links TRBV27 to TRBJ2-7; tentatively, D is TRBD1 (6 bases). Trimming removed 6 bases from V and 1 base from J, with 19 bases in between. The CDR3 covers 16 residues. Germline V gives CDR1 MNHEY, CDR2 SMNVEV (reference sequence). This CDR3 is CASSQGIRDKSYEQYF. CDR3 bases: TGTGCCAGCAGCCAGGGGATCCGGGACAAATCCTACGAGCAGTACTTC.